The clone carrying this T cell receptor beta chain was counted ten times or more. This entry belongs to a study of metastatic and nonmetastatic thyroid tumors. Whole-study context: The authors compared repertoires across blood and tumor or nodule tissue from malignant and benign thyroid patients.

Until they underwent thyroid surgery, no patient had received any treatment. TCRdb recomputed clones from the PCR reads via MiXCR. The table records some 93,000 clones, roughly 13% of them present only once. Source material: blood. The receptor comes from a female donor with papillary thyroid cancer or a benign thyroid nodule (not recorded which). Some clones in this sample may be carry-over from other donors' samples.

The CDR3 DNA is TGTGCCAGCAGTTCACAGGTTGGCTACACCTTC. Translated, it gives CASSSQVGYTF. The chain uses TRBV28 and TRBJ1-2, with D possibly TRBD1 on 5 matching bases. Germline V lookup: CDR1 MDHEN, CDR2 SYDVKM. The CDR3 is 11 amino acids. The germline V and J ends were trimmed by 4 bases and 7 bases, with 7 bases remaining between them.